The following is a T cell receptor beta chain sequence with its context. 60 Vbeta and 13 Jbeta primers were used in PCR. Repertoires were generated with immunoSEQ multiplex PCR, while TCRdb's copy carries only in-frame clones and drops some. The sample holds about 120,000 clones. These data come from a study of cytomegalovirus exposure and HLA in healthy donors. This CDR3 is built from 16 residues. V was cut by 7 bases and J by 1 base, with 17 bases left in between. Germline V gives CDR1 LNHDA, CDR2 SQIVND (reference sequence). The V and J genes are TRBV19 and TRBJ1-5; D perhaps matches TRBD1 (5 bases). The clonotype originates from a man in his forties in good health and CMV-seropositive. Sample: PBMCs. In DNA form, the CDR3 reads TGTGCCAGTACCAACCGGCGGGGCCTCAGCAATCAGCCCCAGCATTTT. Protein: CASTNRRGLSNQPQHF.